The clone carrying this T cell receptor (beta chain) was detected only a few times. What it recognizes is unknown. This CDR3 is built from 13 residues. V lost 6 bases, J lost 2 bases, and 3 bases stayed unmatched. The germline gives CDR1 LGHNT, CDR2 FRNRAP. Library construction for TCR beta used iRepertoire HTBI primers and Arm-PCR of CDR3 regions. MiXCR was run by TCRdb on the multiplex PCR reads, yielding one entry per CDR3 protein. Among around 480,000 distinct CDR3 sequences, approximately 16% were seen once, and the ten largest hold around a quarter. Specified time point: newly diagnosed GD, antithyroid drugs for less than 3 months. PBMC-extracted RNA yielded the TCR library. The data derive from a study of regulatory T cells in long-lasting Graves disease. The study's findings and limits: Persistent Graves' patients had lower TCR diversity than newly diagnosed ones. Clonotypes that were public and shared totalled roughly 3,000 in persistent patients versus 900 to 1,000 in new patients. Favored gene segments in persistent disease were TRBV28, TRBJ1-2 and TRBJ2-5.

This sample also belongs to another study, concerning T cells in Graves' hyperthyroidism and ophthalmopathy. Turning to that study: Newly diagnosed hyperthyroidism patients aged 18 to 65 years had disease lasting under 2 months.

Material: peripheral blood mononuclear cells (PBMCs), obtained at new diagnosis, from a patient treated with antithyroid drugs. The sequence came from a woman aged 40 to 65 with Graves disease. This chain connects TRBV12-5 to TRBJ2-7; 8 bases align to TRBD1. The CDR3 reads CASGDRDTYEQYF. CDR3 nucleotide sequence: TGTGCTAGTGGGGACAGGGACACCTACGAGCAGTACTTC.